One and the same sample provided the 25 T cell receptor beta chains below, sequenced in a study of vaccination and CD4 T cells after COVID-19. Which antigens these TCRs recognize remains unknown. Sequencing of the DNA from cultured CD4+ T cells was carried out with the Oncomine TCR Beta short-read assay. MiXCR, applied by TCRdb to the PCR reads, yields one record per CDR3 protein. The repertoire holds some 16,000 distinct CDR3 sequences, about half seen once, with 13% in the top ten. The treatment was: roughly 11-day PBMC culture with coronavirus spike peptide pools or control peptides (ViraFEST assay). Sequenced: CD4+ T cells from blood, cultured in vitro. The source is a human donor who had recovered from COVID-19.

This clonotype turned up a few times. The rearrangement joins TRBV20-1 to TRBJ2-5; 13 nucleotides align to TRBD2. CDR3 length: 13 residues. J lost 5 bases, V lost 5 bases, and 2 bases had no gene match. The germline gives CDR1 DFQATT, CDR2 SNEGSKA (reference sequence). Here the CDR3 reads CSAETSGGETQYF. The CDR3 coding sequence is TGCAGTGCTGAGACTAGCGGGGGGGAGACCCAGTACTTC.

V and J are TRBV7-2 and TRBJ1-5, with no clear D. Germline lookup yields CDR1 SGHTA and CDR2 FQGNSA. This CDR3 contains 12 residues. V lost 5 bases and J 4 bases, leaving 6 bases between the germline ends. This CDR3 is CASSLPNQPQHF. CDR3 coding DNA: TGTGCCAGCAGCCTCCCTAATCAGCCCCAGCATTTT.

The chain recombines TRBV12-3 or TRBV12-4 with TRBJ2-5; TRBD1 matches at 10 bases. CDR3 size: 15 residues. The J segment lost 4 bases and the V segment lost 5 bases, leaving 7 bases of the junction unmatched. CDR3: CASSKDRGVAETQYF. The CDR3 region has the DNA TGTGCCAGCAGTAAGGACAGGGGGGTGGCAGAGACCCAGTACTTC.

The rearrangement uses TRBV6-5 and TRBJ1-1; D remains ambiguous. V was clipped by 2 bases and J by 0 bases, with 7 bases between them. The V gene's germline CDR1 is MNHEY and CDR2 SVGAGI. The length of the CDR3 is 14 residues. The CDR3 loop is CASSYRALNTEAFF. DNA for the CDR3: TGTGCCAGCAGTTACAGGGCCTTGAACACTGAAGCTTTCTTT.

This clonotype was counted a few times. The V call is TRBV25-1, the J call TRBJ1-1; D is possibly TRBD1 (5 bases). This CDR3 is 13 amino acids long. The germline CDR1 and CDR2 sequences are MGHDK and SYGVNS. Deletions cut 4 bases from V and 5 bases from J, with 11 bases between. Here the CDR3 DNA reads TGTGCCAGCAGTGGTCTCAGGGATACTGAAGCTTTCTTT. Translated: CASSGLRDTEAFF. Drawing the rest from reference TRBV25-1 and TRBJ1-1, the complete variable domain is EADIYQTPRYLVIGTGKKITLECSQTMGHDKMYWYQQDPGMELHLIHYSYGVNSTEKGDLSSESTVSRIRTEHFPLTLESARPSHTSQYLCASSGLRDTEAFFGQGTRLTVV.

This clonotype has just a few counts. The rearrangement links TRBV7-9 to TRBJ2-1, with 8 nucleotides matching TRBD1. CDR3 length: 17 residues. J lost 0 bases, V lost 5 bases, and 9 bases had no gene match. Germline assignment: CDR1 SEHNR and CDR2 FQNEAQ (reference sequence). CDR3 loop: CASSGGLGTGSYNEQFF. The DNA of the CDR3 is TGTGCCAGCAGCGGGGGTCTAGGGACAGGCTCCTACAATGAGCAGTTCTTC.

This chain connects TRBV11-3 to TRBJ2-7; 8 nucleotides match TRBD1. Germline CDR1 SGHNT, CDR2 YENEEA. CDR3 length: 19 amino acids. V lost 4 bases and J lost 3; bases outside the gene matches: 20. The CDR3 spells CASSSLPGTGGKGVYEQYF. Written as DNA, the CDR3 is TGTGCCAGCAGCTCCTTACCCGGGACAGGCGGAAAAGGGGTCTACGAGCAGTACTTC.

The CDR3, as DNA: TGCAGCGTTGCCGGGGGAGTCGTCCACACTGAAGCTTTCTTT. It encodes CSVAGGVVHTEAFF. The chain has TRBV29-1 and TRBJ1-1, with D possibly TRBD1 on 5 matching bases. The ends were cut back, 4 bases at V and 3 bases at J, with 15 bases in the middle. This CDR3 contains 14 residues. The germline V gene encodes CDR1 SQVTM and CDR2 ANQGSEA.

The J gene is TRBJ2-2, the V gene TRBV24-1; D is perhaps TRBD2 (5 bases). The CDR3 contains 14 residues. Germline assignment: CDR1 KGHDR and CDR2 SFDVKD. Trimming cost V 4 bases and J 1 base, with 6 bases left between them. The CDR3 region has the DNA TGTGCCACCAGTGAACGGGAGAACACCGGGGAGCTGTTTTTT. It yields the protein CATSERENTGELFF.

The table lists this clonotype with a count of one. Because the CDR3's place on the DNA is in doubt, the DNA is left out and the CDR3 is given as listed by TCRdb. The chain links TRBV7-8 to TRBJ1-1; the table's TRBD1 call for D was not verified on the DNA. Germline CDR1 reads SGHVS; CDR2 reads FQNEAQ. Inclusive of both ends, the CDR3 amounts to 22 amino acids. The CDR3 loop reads CASSFKESYEQYFGPGQAEAFF.

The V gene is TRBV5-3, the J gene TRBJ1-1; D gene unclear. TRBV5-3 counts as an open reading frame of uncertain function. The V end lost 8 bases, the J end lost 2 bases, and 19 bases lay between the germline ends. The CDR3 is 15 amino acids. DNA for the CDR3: TGTGCCAGCAGTATTATGCCGGACTCCAACACTGAAGCTTTCTTT. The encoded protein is CASSIMPDSNTEAFF.

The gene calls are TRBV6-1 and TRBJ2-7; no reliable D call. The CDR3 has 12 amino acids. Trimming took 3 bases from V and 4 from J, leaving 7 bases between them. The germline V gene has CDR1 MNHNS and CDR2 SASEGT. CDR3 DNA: TGTGCCAGCAGTGAGGTCGGGTACGAGCAGTACTTC. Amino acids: CASSEVGYEQYF.

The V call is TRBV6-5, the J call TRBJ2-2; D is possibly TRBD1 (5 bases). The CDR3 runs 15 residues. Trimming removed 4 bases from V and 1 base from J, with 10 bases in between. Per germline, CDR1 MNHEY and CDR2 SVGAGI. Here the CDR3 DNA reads TGTGCCAGCAGTTTTTGGCAGGGGAACACCGGGGAGCTGTTTTTT. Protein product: CASSFWQGNTGELFF.

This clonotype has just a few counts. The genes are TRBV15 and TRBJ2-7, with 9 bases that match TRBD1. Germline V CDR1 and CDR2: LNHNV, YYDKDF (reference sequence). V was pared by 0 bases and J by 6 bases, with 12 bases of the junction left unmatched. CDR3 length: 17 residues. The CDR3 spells CATSRDDGLGTGREQYF. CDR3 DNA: TGTGCCACCAGCAGAGATGACGGATTGGGGACAGGGCGCGAGCAGTACTTC.

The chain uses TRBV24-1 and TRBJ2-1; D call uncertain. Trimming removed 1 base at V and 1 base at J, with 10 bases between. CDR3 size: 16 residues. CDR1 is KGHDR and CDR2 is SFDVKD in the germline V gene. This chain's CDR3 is CATSDFAANSYNEQFF. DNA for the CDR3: TGTGCCACCAGTGATTTCGCGGCTAATTCCTACAATGAGCAGTTCTTC.

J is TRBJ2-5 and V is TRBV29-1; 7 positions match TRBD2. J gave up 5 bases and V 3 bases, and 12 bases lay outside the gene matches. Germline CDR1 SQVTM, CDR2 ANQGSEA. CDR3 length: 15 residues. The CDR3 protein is CSVDYGGGIHETQYF. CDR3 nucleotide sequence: TGCAGCGTTGATTATGGGGGGGGTATTCACGAGACCCAGTACTTC. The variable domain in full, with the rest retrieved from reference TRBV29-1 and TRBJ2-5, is SAVISQKPSRDICQRGTSLTIQCQVDSQVTMMFWYRQQPGQSLTLIATANQGSEATYESGFVIDKFPISRPNLTFSTLTVSNMSPEDSSIYLCSVDYGGGIHETQYFGPGTRLLVL.

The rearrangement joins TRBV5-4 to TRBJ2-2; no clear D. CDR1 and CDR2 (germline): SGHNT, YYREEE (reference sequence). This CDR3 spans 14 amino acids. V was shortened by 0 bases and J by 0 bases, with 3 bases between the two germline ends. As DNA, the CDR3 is TGTGCCAGCAGCTTGGTCACGAACACCGGGGAGCTGTTTTTT. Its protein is CASSLVTNTGELFF. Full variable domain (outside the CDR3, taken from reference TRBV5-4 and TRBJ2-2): ETGVTQSPTHLIKTRGQQVTLRCSSQSGHNTVSWYQQALGQGPQFIFQYYREEENGRGNFPPRFSGLQFPNYSSELNVNALELDDSALYLCASSLVTNTGELFFGEGSRLTVL.

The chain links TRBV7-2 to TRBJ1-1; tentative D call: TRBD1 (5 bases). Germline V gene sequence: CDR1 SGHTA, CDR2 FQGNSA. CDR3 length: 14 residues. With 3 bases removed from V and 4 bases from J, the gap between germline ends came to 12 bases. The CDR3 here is CASSLGTSGTEAFF. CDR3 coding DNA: TGTGCCAGCAGCTTGGGGACCTCAGGCACTGAAGCTTTCTTT.

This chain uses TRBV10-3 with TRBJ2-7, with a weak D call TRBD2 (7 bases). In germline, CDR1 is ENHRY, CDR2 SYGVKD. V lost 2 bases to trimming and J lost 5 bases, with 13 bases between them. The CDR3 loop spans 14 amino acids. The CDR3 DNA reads TGTGCCATCAGTGAGGGCACGGGGGGCCACGAGCAGTACTTC. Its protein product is CAISEGTGGHEQYF.

CDR3 region: CASSPTVDSNTEAFF. Here the CDR3 DNA reads TGCGCCAGCAGCCCAACGGTAGATAGCAACACTGAAGCTTTCTTT. The gene calls are TRBV5-1 and TRBJ1-1; D call uncertain. Germline V CDR1 and CDR2: SGHRS, YFSETQ. This CDR3 has 15 residues. V was trimmed by 4 bases and J by 2 bases, leaving 15 bases between them.

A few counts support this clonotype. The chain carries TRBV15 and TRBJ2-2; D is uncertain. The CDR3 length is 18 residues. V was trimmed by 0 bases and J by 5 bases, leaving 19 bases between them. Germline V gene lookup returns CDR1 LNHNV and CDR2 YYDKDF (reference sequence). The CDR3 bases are TGTGCCACCAGCAGAGATCCGGCGACCTCCCCTCGGACCGGGGAGCTGTTTTTT. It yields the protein CATSRDPATSPRTGELFF.

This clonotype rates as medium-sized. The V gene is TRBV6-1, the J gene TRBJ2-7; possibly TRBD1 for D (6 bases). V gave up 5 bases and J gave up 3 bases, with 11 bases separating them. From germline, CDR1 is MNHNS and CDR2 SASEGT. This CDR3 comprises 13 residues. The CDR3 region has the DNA TGTGCCAGCAGTCCACGCAGGGGCTACGAGCAGTACTTC. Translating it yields CASSPRRGYEQYF.

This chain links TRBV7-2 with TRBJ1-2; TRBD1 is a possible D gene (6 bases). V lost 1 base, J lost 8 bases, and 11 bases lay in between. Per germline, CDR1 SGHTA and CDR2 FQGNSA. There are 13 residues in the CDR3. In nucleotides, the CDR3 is TGTGCCAGCAGCTTAGGGGGGCGACAGGGCTACACCTTC. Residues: CASSLGGRQGYTF.

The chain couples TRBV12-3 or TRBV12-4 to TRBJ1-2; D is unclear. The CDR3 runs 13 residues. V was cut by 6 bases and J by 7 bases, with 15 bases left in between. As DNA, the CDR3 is TGTGCCAGCAGCCTCCGGGCGGGTGGTGGCTACACCTTC. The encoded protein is CASSLRAGGGYTF.

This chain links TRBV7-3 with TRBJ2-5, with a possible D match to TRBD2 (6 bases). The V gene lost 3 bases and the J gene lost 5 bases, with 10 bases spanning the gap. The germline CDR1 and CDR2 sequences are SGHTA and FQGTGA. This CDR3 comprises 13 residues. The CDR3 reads CASSFGGIETQYF. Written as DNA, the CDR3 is TGTGCCAGCAGCTTTGGGGGGATCGAGACCCAGTACTTC. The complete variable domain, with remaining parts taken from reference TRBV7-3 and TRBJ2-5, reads GAGVSQTPSNKVTEKGKYVELRCDPISGHTALYWYRQSLGQGPEFLIYFQGTGAADDSGLPNDRFFAVRPEGSVSTLKIQRTERGDSAVYLCASSFGGIETQYFGPGTRLLVL.